What follows is one T cell receptor (beta chain) and its context. The target antigen is unknown. Only in-frame clones appear in the TCRdb table, and some are missing; sequencing was by immunoSEQ multiplex PCR. This sample has approximately 78,000 clones, with over 70% found just once. The CDR3 sequence is 11 residues long. The germline CDR1 and CDR2 sequences are KGHDR and SFDVKD. Trimming shortened V by 7 bases and J by 7 bases, and 9 bases separated the two germline ends. This sample stems from a study of vaccination effects on CD4 cells after COVID-19. Expansion of antigen-specific CD4+ T cells with viral peptide pools was carried out by the ViraFEST assay before sequencing. Cultured cells yielded isolated CD4+ T cells after around 9 days. Subjects were given two BNT162b2 or mRNA-1273 vaccine doses. The healthy vaccine recipients, who had no prior SARS-CoV-2 infection, showed negative nucleocapsid antibodies.

The chain recombines TRBV24-1 with TRBJ2-5; tentatively, D is TRBD2 (6 bases). The origin of this receptor is a human donor who received a COVID-19 vaccine. Material: CD4+ T cells from PBMCs cultured with HCoV-229E spike peptides, obtained after COVID-19 vaccination. CDR3: CATSLSGTQYF. The CDR3 DNA reads TGTGCCACCAGCCTTAGCGGGACCCAGTACTTC.